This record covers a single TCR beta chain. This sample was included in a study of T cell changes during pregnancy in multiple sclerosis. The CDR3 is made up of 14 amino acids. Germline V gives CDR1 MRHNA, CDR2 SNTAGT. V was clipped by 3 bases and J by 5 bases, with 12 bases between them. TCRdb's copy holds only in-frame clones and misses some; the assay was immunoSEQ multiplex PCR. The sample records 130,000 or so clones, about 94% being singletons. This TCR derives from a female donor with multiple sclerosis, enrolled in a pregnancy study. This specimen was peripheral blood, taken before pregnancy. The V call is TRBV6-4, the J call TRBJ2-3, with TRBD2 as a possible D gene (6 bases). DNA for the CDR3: TGTGCCAGCAGTGATACGGGGGAAGTAGATACGCAGTATTTT. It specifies CASSDTGEVDTQYF.